This TCR beta chain stems from a study of blood T cell repertoires in COVID-19. Across the study: Whether acute or convalescent, the COVID-19 samples came from the United States, Italy and Spain.

CDR1 and CDR2 (germline): MNHEY, SVGAGI. The CDR3 is 13 residues long. V trimming: 8 bases; J trimming: 9 bases; junction bases outside the gene matches: 10. As handled by the study authors: How many nucleated cells were present was estimated from reference gene primer amplification. This table comes from immunoSEQ multiplex PCR, and its TCRdb copy is limited to in-frame clones, with some not included. D and trimming were read from the DNA, whereas the V and J calls and clone size are those reported in that table. Seen here are about 170,000 clones, around 80% observed once, and the top ten hold 12% to 15%. Categorization into cohorts depended on clinical history that participants reported. Two negative PCRs, clearance, or symptom resolution had been documented for recovered Cohort 3 donors.

What was sequenced was PBMCs or T cells enriched from blood (not recorded which). V gene TRBV6-5 combines with J gene TRBJ1-5, with 7 bases fitting TRBD1. This clonotype originated in a man aged 50 to 59 who had recovered from COVID-19. The chain's CDR3 is CASVRDSGGPQHF. The CDR3 coding sequence is TGTGCCAGCGTTAGGGACAGCGGCGGGCCCCAGCATTTT.